This T cell receptor beta chain was observed in a study of blood T cell repertoires in COVID-19. Study information: Samples taken during acute and convalescent COVID-19 were collected in the United States, Italy and Spain.

Trimming shortened V by 3 bases and J by 5 bases, and 7 bases separated the two germline ends. Germline CDR1 LGHNT, CDR2 FRNRAP. The CDR3 is 12 amino acids. Study processing details: From reference gene primer amplification, estimates of nucleated cell counts were derived. Assay: immunoSEQ multiplex PCR; the TCRdb copy retains only in-frame clones and omits some. Clone size and the V and J calls come from that table; the DNA yielded D and trimming. The table shows approximately 240,000 clones, with around four fifths occurring only once. This sequence joins TRBV12-5 and TRBJ1-1; tentative D call: TRBD1 (5 bases). This TCR was sampled from a woman aged 60 to 75 with active or convalescent COVID-19. Sequencing used peripheral blood. The CDR3 region is CASGFRDTEAFF. The CDR3 region has the DNA TGTGCTAGTGGTTTCAGGGATACTGAAGCTTTCTTT.